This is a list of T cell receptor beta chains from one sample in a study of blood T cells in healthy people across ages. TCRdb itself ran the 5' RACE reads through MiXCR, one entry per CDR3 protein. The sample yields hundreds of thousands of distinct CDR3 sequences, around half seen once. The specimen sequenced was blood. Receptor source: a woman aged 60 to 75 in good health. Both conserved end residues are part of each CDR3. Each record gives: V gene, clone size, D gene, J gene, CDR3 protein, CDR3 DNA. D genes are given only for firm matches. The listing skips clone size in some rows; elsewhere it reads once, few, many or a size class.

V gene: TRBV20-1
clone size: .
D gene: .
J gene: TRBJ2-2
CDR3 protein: CSARSGVRTGELFF
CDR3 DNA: TGCAGTGCTAGATCAGGGGTTAGAACCGGGGAGCTGTTTTTT

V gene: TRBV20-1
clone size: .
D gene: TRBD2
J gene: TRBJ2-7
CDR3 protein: CSARDGSSGSYNEQYF
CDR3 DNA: TGCAGTGCTAGAGATGGGTCTAGCGGGAGTTACAATGAGCAGTACTTC

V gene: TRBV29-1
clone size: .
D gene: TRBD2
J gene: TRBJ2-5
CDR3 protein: CSVRRTSENEQYF
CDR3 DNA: TGCAGCGTTCGTCGGACTAGCGAAAATGAGCAGTACTTC

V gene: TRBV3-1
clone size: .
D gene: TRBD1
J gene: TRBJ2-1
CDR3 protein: CASSSWWGQGRDEQFF
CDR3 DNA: TGTGCCAGCAGCAGCTGGTGGGGACAGGGAAGGGATGAGCAGTTCTTC

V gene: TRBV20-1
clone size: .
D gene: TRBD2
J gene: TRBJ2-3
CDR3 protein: CSAPLAGGVDTQYF
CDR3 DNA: TGCAGTGCACCCCTAGCGGGAGGGGTAGATACGCAGTATTTT

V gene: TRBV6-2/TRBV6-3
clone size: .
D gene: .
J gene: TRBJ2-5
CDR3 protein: CASIGPMQYF
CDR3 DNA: TGTGCCAGCATAGGGCCGATGCAGTACTTC

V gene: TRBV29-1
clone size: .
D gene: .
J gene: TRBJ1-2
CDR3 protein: CSVPGTNYGYTF
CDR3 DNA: TGCAGCGTTCCCGGGACCAACTATGGCTACACCTTC

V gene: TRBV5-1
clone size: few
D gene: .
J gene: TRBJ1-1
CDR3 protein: CASSFELQGNTEAFF
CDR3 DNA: TGCGCCAGCAGCTTCGAACTACAGGGGAACACTGAAGCTTTCTTT

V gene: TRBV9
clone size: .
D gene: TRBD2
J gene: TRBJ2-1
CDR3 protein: CASSVGGSSGRNEQFF
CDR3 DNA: TGTGCCAGCAGCGTAGGTGGCTCTAGCGGGCGGAATGAGCAGTTCTTC

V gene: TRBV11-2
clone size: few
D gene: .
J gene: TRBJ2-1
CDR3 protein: CASSPTGEGNEQFF
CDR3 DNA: TGTGCCAGCAGCCCTACAGGGGAGGGCAATGAGCAGTTCTTC

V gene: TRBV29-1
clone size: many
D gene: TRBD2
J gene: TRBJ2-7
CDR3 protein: CSVAGLAGAPVYEQYF
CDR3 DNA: TGCAGCGTCGCGGGACTAGCGGGGGCCCCAGTCTACGAGCAGTACTTC

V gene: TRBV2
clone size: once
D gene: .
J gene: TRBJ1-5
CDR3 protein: CASSASNRDGQPQHF
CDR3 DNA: TGTGCCAGCAGTGCCAGTAACAGGGATGGCCAGCCCCAGCATTTT

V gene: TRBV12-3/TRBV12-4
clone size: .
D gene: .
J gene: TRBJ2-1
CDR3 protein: CASTLSTDNEQFF
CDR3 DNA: TGTGCCAGCACTCTTTCGACAGACAATGAGCAGTTCTTC

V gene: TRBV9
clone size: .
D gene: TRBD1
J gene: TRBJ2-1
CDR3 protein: CASSVTGGHYNEQFF
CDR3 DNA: TGTGCCAGCAGCGTTACAGGGGGCCACTACAATGAGCAGTTCTTC

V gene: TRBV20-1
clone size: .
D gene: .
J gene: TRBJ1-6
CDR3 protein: CSARWPLPDSPLHF
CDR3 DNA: TGCAGTGCTAGGTGGCCTTTGCCCGATTCACCCCTCCACTTT

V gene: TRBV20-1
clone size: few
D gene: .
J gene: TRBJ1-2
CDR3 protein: CSARLWTARGESYAYTF
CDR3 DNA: TGCAGTGCTAGGCTATGGACAGCCCGCGGGGAGAGCTATGCCTACACCTTC

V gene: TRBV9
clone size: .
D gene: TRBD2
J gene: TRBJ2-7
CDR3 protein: CASSKTSGGGNNEQYF
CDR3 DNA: TGTGCCAGCAGCAAAACTAGCGGGGGCGGTAACAATGAGCAGTACTTC